This passage covers 10 T cell receptor beta chains from one sample sequenced in a study of OX40 agonist ivuxolimab in advanced cancers. Clones were sequenced by immunoSEQ multiplex PCR, and TCRdb holds only the in-frame ones, with some missing. The sample contains approximately 83,000 clones, 65% to 85% of which appear only once. Material: CD4+ or CD8+ T cells sorted from blood, obtained in a trial of the OX40 agonist ivuxolimab. The receptors shown here come from an adult with an advanced solid tumor such as melanoma, head and neck, liver or kidney cancer.

The rearrangement links TRBV19 to TRBJ2-1; D is unresolved. Trimming took off 8 bases at V and 5 bases at J, with 10 bases between the two ends. Germline V gives CDR1 LNHDA, CDR2 SQIVND (reference sequence). The CDR3 covers 12 residues. CDR3 amino acids: CASLGDDNEQFF. The CDR3 nucleotides read TGTGCCAGTCTTGGGGATGACAATGAGCAGTTCTTC.

The V and J genes are TRBV9 and TRBJ2-2; D is unclear. The V and J ends lost 0 bases and 1 base respectively, with 19 bases between them. Germline V gene data show CDR1 as SGDLS and CDR2 as YYNGEE. This CDR3 has 19 amino acids. DNA for the CDR3: TGTGCCAGCAGCGTAGGGGTAGGGCGCTATCTTGAGAACACCGGGGAGCTGTTTTTT. Residues: CASSVGVGRYLENTGELFF.

Here the CDR3 DNA reads TGTGCCACCAGCAGAGATTTTAGCCCCGGTTTGAGCATTCAGTACTTC. This codes for CATSRDFSPGLSIQYF. The rearrangement uses TRBV15 and TRBJ2-4; D is ambiguous. V was clipped by 0 bases and J by 9 bases, with 18 bases between them. CDR3 length: 16 residues. Germline V gene data show CDR1 as LNHNV and CDR2 as YYDKDF (reference sequence). The full variable domain, its missing parts supplied by reference TRBV15 and TRBJ2-4, is DAMVIQNPRYQVTQFGKPVTLSCSQTLNHNVMYWYQQKSSQAPKLLFHYYDKDFNNEADTPDNFQSRRPNTSFCFLDIRSPGLGDTAMYLCATSRDFSPGLSIQYFGAGTRLSVL.

There are a few counts of this clone. The chain employs TRBV7-6 and TRBJ2-7; D is ambiguous. Per the germline V gene, CDR1 is SGHVS and CDR2 is FNYEAQ. This CDR3 spans 12 amino acids. V was pared by 5 bases and J by 5 bases, with 10 bases between. The CDR3: CASSRGSNEQYF. CDR3 DNA: TGTGCCAGCAGCCGAGGTTCCAACGAGCAGTACTTC.

This clone was detected a few times. V and J are TRBV10-2 and TRBJ1-4; D gene uncertain. The V and J ends lost 6 bases and 8 bases respectively, with 19 bases between them. The CDR3 extends over 15 amino acids. The V gene's germline CDR1 is WSHSY and CDR2 SAAADI. CDR3 bases: TGCGCCAGCAGCCCCTCCAGGCCAGGAGGAGAAAAACTGTTTTTT. This sequence encodes CASSPSRPGGEKLFF.

V gene TRBV19 combines with J gene TRBJ2-5; 10 bases are a match to TRBD2. CDR1 and CDR2 (germline): LNHDA, SQIVND (reference sequence). The V segment lost 5 bases and the J segment 2 bases; nucleotides outside the gene matches: 14. There are 18 residues in the CDR3. The CDR3, as DNA: TGTGCCAGTAGTCTGGAGTTCGGCAGCGGGAGGGGACAAGAGACCCAGTACTTC. Protein: CASSLEFGSGRGQETQYF. The whole variable domain, filled in from reference TRBV19 and TRBJ2-5, reads DGGITQSPKYLFRKEGQNVTLSCEQNLNHDAMYWYRQDPGQGLRLIYYSQIVNDFQKGDIAEGYSVSREKKESFPLTVTSAQKNPTAFYLCASSLEFGSGRGQETQYFGPGTRLLVL.

V usage is TRBV7-2 and J usage is TRBJ2-7, with D perhaps matching TRBD2 (6 bases). Germline CDR1 is SGHTA and CDR2 is FQGNSA. The CDR3 runs 14 residues. Trimming removed 2 bases from V and 2 bases from J, with 10 bases in between. The CDR3 nucleotides read TGTGCCAGCAGCTTAACCAGCGGGCCCTACGAGCAGTACTTC. It codes for CASSLTSGPYEQYF.

V and J are TRBV2 and TRBJ2-5, with 7 bases aligning to TRBD2. CDR3 length: 13 amino acids. V shed 6 bases and J 2 bases; nucleotides not matched to a gene: 3. Germline V CDR1 and CDR2: SNHLY, FYNNEI. The CDR3 bases are TGTGCCAGCAGGGCTAGCGGACAAGAGACCCAGTACTTC. Amino acid sequence: CASRASGQETQYF.

To note about this clone: A read error may produce the germline difference seen at one junction end. The genes are TRBV27 and TRBJ1-2; 7 bases match TRBD1. The CDR3 is 14 amino acids. Germline CDR1 and CDR2: MNHEY and SMNVEV (reference sequence). The CDR3 nucleotides are TGTGTCAGCAGTGGGGTGACAGGGTTGGATGGCTACACCTTC. It codes for CVSSGVTGLDGYTF.

This clone was observed a few times. The genes are TRBV4-1 and TRBJ1-1; D may be TRBD1 (6 bases). CDR3 length equals 12 residues. V lost 3 bases and J 8 bases, leaving 10 bases between the germline ends. The germline V gene encodes CDR1 MGHRA and CDR2 YSYEKL. The CDR3 sequence: CASSQGTSEAFF. CDR3 sequence (DNA): TGCGCCAGCAGCCAGGGGACATCCGAAGCTTTCTTT.